A single sample is the source of the 26 T cell receptor beta chains below, sequenced in a study of T-cell memory formation after mild COVID-19. MiXCR, run by TCRdb on the 5' RACE reads, gives a single entry per CDR3 protein. The sample contains around 430,000 distinct CDR3 sequences, 16% of which appear only once. Sample: PBMCs or a T cell subset sorted from them (not recorded which). Source of these receptors: a man younger than 35 who had mild COVID-19 (a few samples of this study predate the infection). Cell type and time point are not known.

CDR3 in DNA: TGTGCCACCAGTGATCCGCTGGTAAACATAGAGACCCAGTACTTC. It encodes CATSDPLVNIETQYF. This chain uses TRBV24-1 with TRBJ2-5; no reliable D call. Trimming cost V 3 bases and J 4 bases, with 14 bases left between them. Per germline, CDR1 KGHDR and CDR2 SFDVKD. The CDR3 extends over 15 amino acids.

The V gene is TRBV19, the J gene TRBJ2-3; TRBD1 might be the D (5 bases). This CDR3 has 14 residues. The V gene lost 3 bases and the J gene lost 2 bases, with 9 bases spanning the gap. Germline V CDR1 and CDR2: LNHDA, SQIVND (reference sequence). CDR3 loop: CASSMRQYTDTQYF. The CDR3, as DNA: TGTGCCAGTAGTATGCGACAGTACACAGATACGCAGTATTTT.

The chain uses TRBV5-1 and TRBJ1-4, with D perhaps matching TRBD1 (5 bases). V was trimmed by 7 bases and J by 5 bases, leaving 15 bases between them. The CDR3 extends over 14 amino acids. Germline CDR1 reads SGHRS; CDR2 reads YFSETQ. The CDR3 reads CASRFQGGNEKLFF. In DNA, the CDR3 is TGCGCCAGCCGATTTCAGGGTGGGAATGAAAAACTGTTTTTT.

CDR3 sequence: CASSYSGGGASETQYF. CDR3 DNA: TGTGCCAGCAGCTACAGCGGCGGGGGGGCATCTGAGACCCAGTACTTC. V gene TRBV7-3 combines with J gene TRBJ2-5; 9 bases match TRBD2. The CDR3 totals 16 residues. V lost 4 bases to trimming and J lost 5 bases; unmatched junction nucleotides: 11. CDR1 and CDR2 from the germline V gene are SGHTA and FQGTGA.

The genes are TRBV5-1 and TRBJ2-1; 9 bases agree with TRBD1. This CDR3 has 16 residues. Losses at the gene ends were 2 bases for V and 2 bases for J; bases not matched to a gene: 5. Germline V gene data show CDR1 as SGHRS and CDR2 as YFSETQ. The CDR3 DNA reads as TGCGCCAGCAGCTTCCCCGACAGGGGGGCCTACAATGAGCAGTTCTTC. This translates into CASSFPDRGAYNEQFF.

The table lists this clonotype with a few counts. CDR3 region: CASRGQGAVETQYF. The CDR3 DNA sequence: TGCGCCAGCAGGGGCCAGGGGGCCGTAGAGACCCAGTACTTC. The chain uses TRBV5-1 and TRBJ2-5; TRBD1 matches 8 bases. CDR1 is SGHRS and CDR2 is YFSETQ in the germline V gene. The CDR3 consists of 14 residues. Trimming removed 5 bases from V and 4 bases from J; junction bases left unmatched: 7.

This clonotype was recorded a few times. This rearrangement joins TRBV19 to TRBJ1-2; TRBD1 is a possible D gene (5 bases). V lost 5 bases and J lost 4, with 23 bases in between. The CDR3 totals 17 residues. Germline lookup yields CDR1 LNHDA and CDR2 SQIVND (reference sequence). CDR3 loop: CASSPFLGGDLGYGYTF. The CDR3 coding sequence is TGTGCCAGTAGTCCTTTCCTCGGAGGGGACTTAGGCTATGGCTACACCTTC.

The chain has TRBV2 and TRBJ1-1; D remains unclear. V was pared by 6 bases and J by 3 bases, with 8 bases between. CDR1 SNHLY and CDR2 FYNNEI come from the germline V gene. The CDR3 has 12 amino acids. CDR3 sequence reads: CASSPLYTEAFF. The CDR3 DNA reads as TGTGCCAGCAGCCCCCTCTACACTGAAGCTTTCTTT.

This chain connects TRBV15 to TRBJ2-2; 12 nucleotides line up with TRBD1. The CDR3 extends over 18 amino acids. The J segment lost 5 bases and the V segment lost 5 bases, leaving 12 bases of the junction unmatched. Germline V gene sequence: CDR1 LNHNV, CDR2 YYDKDF (reference sequence). The CDR3 DNA reads TGTGCCACCAGCCAGGGACAGGGGGCGCTCACCCAAACCGGGGAGCTGTTTTTT. This gives the protein CATSQGQGALTQTGELFF.

CDR3 in DNA: TGCAGCGTAGACGGGACAGGGGGTTTCAATGAGCAGTTCTTC. As protein: CSVDGTGGFNEQFF. The rearrangement joins TRBV29-1 to TRBJ2-1; TRBD1 matches 11 bases. Losses at the gene ends were 6 bases for V and 6 bases for J; bases not matched to a gene: 7. CDR3 length equals 14 residues. CDR1 and CDR2 (germline): SQVTM, ANQGSEA.

This clonotype has only a few counts. V gene TRBV20-1 combines with J gene TRBJ1-1, with D perhaps matching TRBD1 (5 bases). The CDR3 spans 13 residues. With 5 bases removed from V and 0 bases from J, the gap between germline ends came to 10 bases. Germline V CDR1 and CDR2: DFQATT, SNEGSKA (reference sequence). In DNA, the CDR3 is TGCAGTGCTGGGCGGGGCTTGAACACTGAAGCTTTCTTT. Translating gives CSAGRGLNTEAFF.

The chain couples TRBV5-1 to TRBJ2-5; 7 bases fit TRBD2. The CDR3 covers 15 residues. V lost 3 bases and J lost 5; bases outside the gene matches: 10. The V gene's germline CDR1 is SGHRS and CDR2 YFSETQ. CDR3 loop: CASSSRGLAVETQYF. CDR3 DNA sequence: TGCGCCAGCAGCTCCCGAGGGCTAGCGGTTGAGACCCAGTACTTC.

V and J are TRBV7-2 and TRBJ1-2; D uncertain. Deletions cut 6 bases from V and 3 bases from J, with 20 bases between. CDR1 SGHTA and CDR2 FQGNSA come from the germline V gene. This CDR3 has 16 residues. The CDR3 nucleotides read TGTGCCAGCAGTAGACCCGCAAGGGTTGCGTACTATGGCTACACCTTC. It codes for CASSRPARVAYYGYTF.

This clonotype was counted only a few times. The gene calls are TRBV6-2 or TRBV6-3 and TRBJ2-7; perhaps TRBD1 as D (6 bases). Germline V CDR1 and CDR2: MNHEY, SVGEGT. Between the trimmed V and J ends, which lost 8 bases and 4 bases, there was a span of 12 bases. The CDR3 runs 12 residues. Here the CDR3 DNA reads TGTGCCAGCGGGGGCAGGCCTTACGAGCAGTACGTC. Its translation is CASGGRPYEQYV.

J is TRBJ2-1 and V is TRBV20-1; D possibly corresponds to TRBD2 (5 bases). The length of the CDR3 is 11 residues. CDR1 and CDR2 (germline): DFQATT, SNEGSKA (reference sequence). Trimming took off 5 bases at V and 14 bases at J, with 16 bases between the two ends. The CDR3 sequence is CSAVVGVGEFF. CDR3 nucleotide sequence: TGCAGTGCTGTGGTGGGAGTCGGGGAGTTCTTC.

V usage is TRBV4-2 and J usage is TRBJ2-7; 7 bases are shared with TRBD2. CDR3 length: 16 residues. V trimming: 4 bases; J trimming: 2 bases; junction bases outside the gene matches: 11. Per germline, CDR1 LGHNA and CDR2 YNFKEQ. The CDR3 loop reads CASSPQTGEGTYEQYF. CDR3 in DNA: TGTGCCAGCAGCCCCCAGACTGGGGAGGGGACCTACGAGCAGTACTTC.

This clonotype was counted at least ten times. CDR3 sequence: CASSLSHPRTGELFF. The CDR3 DNA follows: TGTGCCAGCAGTTTATCGCATCCTCGCACCGGGGAGCTGTTTTTT. V usage is TRBV27 and J usage is TRBJ2-2; D call uncertain. The CDR3 runs to 15 residues. The germline V gene has CDR1 MNHEY and CDR2 SMNVEV (reference sequence). The germline V and J ends were trimmed by 0 bases and 4 bases, with 9 bases remaining between them.

The rearrangement joins TRBV5-1 to TRBJ2-5; D perhaps matches TRBD1 (5 bases). Looked up from germline, CDR1 is SGHRS and CDR2 is YFSETQ. The CDR3 consists of 13 residues. V was cut by 4 bases and J by 1 base, with 8 bases left in between. For the CDR3, the DNA is TGCGCCAGCAGCATTCAGGGCCAAGAGACCCAGTACTTC. This encodes CASSIQGQETQYF. The full variable domain, completed using reference TRBV5-1 and TRBJ2-5, is KAGVTQTPRYLIKTRGQQVTLSCSPISGHRSVSWYQQTPGQGLQFLFEYFSETQRNKGNFPGRFSGRQFSNSRSEMNVSTLELGDSALYLCASSIQGQETQYFGPGTRLLVL.

The rearrangement links TRBV7-3 to TRBJ1-1; possible D gene TRBD1, 5 bases. Germline assignment: CDR1 SGHTA and CDR2 FQGTGA. V was cut by 2 bases and J by 11 bases, with 12 bases left in between. The CDR3 extends over 12 amino acids. The CDR3 DNA reads TGTGCCAGCAGCTTAGATGAGGGGAAGGCTTTCTTT. Translation gives CASSLDEGKAFF.

This clonotype was seen more than once but under ten times. This chain links TRBV5-1 with TRBJ2-2; D is unclear. The ends were cut back, 4 bases at V and 2 bases at J, with 12 bases in the middle. Germline CDR1 is SGHRS and CDR2 is YFSETQ. The CDR3 contains 15 residues. The CDR3 sequence: CASSPEQRNTGELFF. CDR3 bases: TGCGCCAGCAGCCCCGAGCAGCGAAACACCGGGGAGCTGTTTTTT.

The chain has TRBV7-9 and TRBJ2-5; a weak D match, TRBD2 (5 bases). This CDR3 spans 12 amino acids. Between the trimmed V and J ends, which lost 5 bases and 5 bases, there was a span of 9 bases. Germline V lookup: CDR1 SEHNR, CDR2 FQNEAQ (reference sequence). CDR3 in amino acids: CASSRGFETQYF. CDR3 DNA sequence: TGTGCCAGCAGCCGGGGATTCGAGACCCAGTACTTC.

The chain recombines TRBV4-2 with TRBJ2-3, with 7 bases identical to TRBD2. V dropped 3 bases and J dropped 3; count of bases not matched to a gene: 3. The germline V gene encodes CDR1 LGHNA and CDR2 YNFKEQ. CDR3 length equals 14 residues. The CDR3 region has the DNA TGTGCCAGCAGCCAGGGGACTAAGACAGATACGCAGTATTTT. It translates to CASSQGTKTDTQYF.

The V gene is TRBV7-3, the J gene TRBJ2-2, with 7 bases matching TRBD1. CDR1 is SGHTA, CDR2 FQGTGA, per germline. The CDR3 length is 15 residues. V lost 3 bases and J lost 3; bases outside the gene matches: 4. In DNA form, the CDR3 reads TGTGCCAGCAGCTTGCTGACAGGGCACACCGGGGAGCTGTTTTTT. It is translated as CASSLLTGHTGELFF.

The rearrangement links TRBV4-1 to TRBJ2-1; 12 nucleotides agree with TRBD2. Germline CDR1 MGHRA, CDR2 YSYEKL. Trimming took 2 bases from V and 8 from J; bases not matched to a gene: 4. CDR3 length: 15 amino acids. CDR3 coding DNA: TGCGCCAGCAGCCAAAGCCCTAGCGGGGGGGATGAGCAGTTCTTC. Protein sequence: CASSQSPSGGDEQFF.

This clonotype was recorded at least ten times. The gene calls are TRBV5-1 and TRBJ2-5; possible D gene TRBD2, 6 bases. Trimming removed 4 bases from V and 1 base from J, with 11 bases in between. Per germline, CDR1 SGHRS and CDR2 YFSETQ. The CDR3 loop spans 14 amino acids. The chain's CDR3 is CASSLGLGQETQYF. The CDR3 nucleotides are TGCGCCAGCAGCCTGGGACTTGGCCAAGAGACCCAGTACTTC.

The rearrangement joins TRBV7-2 to TRBJ2-5; D is unclear. V was shortened by 4 bases and J by 9 bases, with 9 bases between the two germline ends. Germline assignment: CDR1 SGHTA and CDR2 FQGNSA. This CDR3 comprises 11 residues. The CDR3 nucleotides read TGTGCCAGCAGCTCCTCAAGTGCCCAGTACTTC. It encodes CASSSSSAQYF.